This TCR beta chain originates from a study of blood T cell repertoires in COVID-19. Study information: PBMCs, B-cell-depleted T cells, or T cells provided the cDNA or gDNA that made up the material.

Trimming removed 3 bases at V and 6 bases at J, with 15 bases between. There are 14 residues in the CDR3. Germline CDR1 is LGHDT and CDR2 is YNNKEL (reference sequence). As handled by the study authors: Reference gene primer amplification yielded estimated nucleated cell counts. The table came from immunoSEQ multiplex PCR; TCRdb's copy has only in-frame clones and leaves some out. The V and J calls and the clone size are those of that table, but D and trimming were determined from the DNA. The table includes approximately 300,000 clones, roughly nine tenths detected once. This study enrolled people aged roughly 18 to 89 from approximately 24 US geographic areas. Cohort placement rested on clinical history that participants reported themselves.

Specimen: PBMCs or T cells enriched from blood (not recorded which). The gene calls are TRBV3-1 (or the pseudogene TRBV3-2) and TRBJ2-7, with D unresolved. The clonotype originates from a woman aged 30 to 39 who had recovered from COVID-19. Here the CDR3 reads CASSQAAVYGEQYF. The CDR3 bases are TGTGCCAGCAGCCAGGCTGCAGTTTATGGCGAGCAGTACTTC.